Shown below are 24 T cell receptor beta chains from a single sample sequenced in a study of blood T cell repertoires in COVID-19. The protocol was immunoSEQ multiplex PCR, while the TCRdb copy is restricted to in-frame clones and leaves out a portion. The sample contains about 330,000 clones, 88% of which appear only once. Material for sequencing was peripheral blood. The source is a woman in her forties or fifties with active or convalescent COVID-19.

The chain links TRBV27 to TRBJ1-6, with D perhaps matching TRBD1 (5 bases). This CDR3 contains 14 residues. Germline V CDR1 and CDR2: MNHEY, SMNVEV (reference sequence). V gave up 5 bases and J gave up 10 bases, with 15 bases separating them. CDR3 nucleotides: TGTGCCAGCAGTATTGAAGGGGTTCGGTCACCCCTCCACTTT. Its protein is CASSIEGVRSPLHF.

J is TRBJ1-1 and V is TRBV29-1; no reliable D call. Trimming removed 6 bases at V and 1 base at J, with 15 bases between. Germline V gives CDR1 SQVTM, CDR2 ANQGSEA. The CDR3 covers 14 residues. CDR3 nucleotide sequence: TGCAGCGTACGGCCCCCCGAGGGGAACACTGAAGCTTTCTTT. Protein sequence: CSVRPPEGNTEAFF.

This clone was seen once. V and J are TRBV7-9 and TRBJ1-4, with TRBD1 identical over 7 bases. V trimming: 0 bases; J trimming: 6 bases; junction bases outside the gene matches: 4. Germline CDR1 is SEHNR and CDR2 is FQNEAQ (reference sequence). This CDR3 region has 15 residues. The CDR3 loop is CASSLAEGAYEKLFF. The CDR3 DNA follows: TGTGCCAGCAGCTTAGCAGAGGGGGCGTATGAAAAACTGTTTTTT.

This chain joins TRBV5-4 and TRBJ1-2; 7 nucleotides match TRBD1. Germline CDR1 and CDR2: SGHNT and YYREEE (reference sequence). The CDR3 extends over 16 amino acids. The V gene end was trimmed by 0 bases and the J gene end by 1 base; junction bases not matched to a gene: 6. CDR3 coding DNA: TGTGCCAGCAGCTTGGCCCTGGACAGGCTTAACTATGGCTACACCTTC. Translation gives CASSLALDRLNYGYTF.

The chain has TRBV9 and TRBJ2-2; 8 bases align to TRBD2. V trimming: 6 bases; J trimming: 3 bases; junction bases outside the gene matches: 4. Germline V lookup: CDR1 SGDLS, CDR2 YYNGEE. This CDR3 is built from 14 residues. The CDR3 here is CASTGGGHTGELFF. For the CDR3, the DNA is TGTGCCAGCACCGGGGGGGGGCACACCGGGGAGCTGTTTTTT.

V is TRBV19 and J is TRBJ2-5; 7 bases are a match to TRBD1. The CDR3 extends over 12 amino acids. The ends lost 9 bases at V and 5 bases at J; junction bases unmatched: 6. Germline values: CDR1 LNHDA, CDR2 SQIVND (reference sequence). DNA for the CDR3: TGTGCCAGCACGACAGGGTCCGAGACCCAGTACTTC. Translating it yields CASTTGSETQYF. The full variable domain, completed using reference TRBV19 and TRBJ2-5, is DGGITQSPKYLFRKEGQNVTLSCEQNLNHDAMYWYRQDPGQGLRLIYYSQIVNDFQKGDIAEGYSVSREKKESFPLTVTSAQKNPTAFYLCASTTGSETQYFGPGTRLLVL.

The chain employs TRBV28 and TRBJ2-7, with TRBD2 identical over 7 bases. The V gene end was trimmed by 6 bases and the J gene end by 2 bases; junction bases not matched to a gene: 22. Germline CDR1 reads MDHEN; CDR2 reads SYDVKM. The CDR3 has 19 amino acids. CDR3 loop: CASSLRVVREYPLTYEQYF. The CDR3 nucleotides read TGTGCCAGCAGCCTCAGGGTAGTGCGGGAGTACCCTTTAACCTACGAGCAGTACTTC.

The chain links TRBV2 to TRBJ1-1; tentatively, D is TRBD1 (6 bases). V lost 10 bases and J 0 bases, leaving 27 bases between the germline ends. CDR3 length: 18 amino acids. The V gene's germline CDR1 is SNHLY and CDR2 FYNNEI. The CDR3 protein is CATLTRDINGWLNTEAFF. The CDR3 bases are TGTGCCACCCTAACACGGGACATCAATGGCTGGTTGAACACTGAAGCTTTCTTT.

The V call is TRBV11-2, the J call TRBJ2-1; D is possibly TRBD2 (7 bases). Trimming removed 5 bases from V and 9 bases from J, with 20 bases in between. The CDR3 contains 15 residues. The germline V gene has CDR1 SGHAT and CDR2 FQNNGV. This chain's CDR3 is CASSPIRGGPGEQFF. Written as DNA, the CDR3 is TGTGCCAGCAGCCCTATAAGGGGGGGGCCCGGTGAGCAGTTCTTC.

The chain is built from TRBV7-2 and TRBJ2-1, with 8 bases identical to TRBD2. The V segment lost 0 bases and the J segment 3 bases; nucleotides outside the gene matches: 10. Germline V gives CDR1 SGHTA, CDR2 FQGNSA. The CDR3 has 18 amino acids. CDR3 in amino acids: CASSLADQRGTVYNEQFF. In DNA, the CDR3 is TGTGCCAGCAGCTTAGCAGATCAGCGGGGGACCGTCTACAATGAGCAGTTCTTC.

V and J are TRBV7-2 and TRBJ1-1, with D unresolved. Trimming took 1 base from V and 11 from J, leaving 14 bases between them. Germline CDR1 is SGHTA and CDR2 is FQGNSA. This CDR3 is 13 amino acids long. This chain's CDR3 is CASSLESGFVAFF. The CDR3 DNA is TGTGCCAGCAGCTTAGAGTCGGGTTTCGTGGCTTTCTTT. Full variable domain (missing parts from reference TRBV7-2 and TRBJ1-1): GAGVSQSPSNKVTEKGKDVELRCDPISGHTALYWYRQSLGQGLEFLIYFQGNSAPDKSGLPSDRFSAERTGGSVSTLTIQRTQQEDSAVYLCASSLESGFVAFFGQGTRLTVV.

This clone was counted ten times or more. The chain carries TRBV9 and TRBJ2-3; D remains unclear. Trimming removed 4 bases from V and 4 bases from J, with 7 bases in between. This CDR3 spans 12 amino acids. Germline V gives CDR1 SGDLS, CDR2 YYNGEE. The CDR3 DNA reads TGTGCCAGCAGCCCCTACTCAGATACGCAGTATTTT. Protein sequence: CASSPYSDTQYF.

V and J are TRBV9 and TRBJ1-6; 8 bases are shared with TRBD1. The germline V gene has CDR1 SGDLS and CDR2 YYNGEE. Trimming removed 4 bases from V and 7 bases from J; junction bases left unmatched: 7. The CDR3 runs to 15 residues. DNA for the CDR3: TGTGCCAGCAGCCCGCGGACAGGGTTAAATTCACCCCTCCACTTT. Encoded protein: CASSPRTGLNSPLHF.

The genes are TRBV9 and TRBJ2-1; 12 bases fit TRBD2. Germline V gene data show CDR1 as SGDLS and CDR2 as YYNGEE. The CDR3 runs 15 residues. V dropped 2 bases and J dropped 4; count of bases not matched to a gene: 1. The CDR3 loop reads CASSVTSGGYNEQFF. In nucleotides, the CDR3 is TGTGCCAGCAGCGTCACTAGCGGGGGGTACAATGAGCAGTTCTTC.

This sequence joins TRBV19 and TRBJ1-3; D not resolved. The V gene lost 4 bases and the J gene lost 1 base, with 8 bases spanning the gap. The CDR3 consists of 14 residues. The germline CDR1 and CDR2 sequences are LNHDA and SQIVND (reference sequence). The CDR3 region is CASSNPQSGNTIYF. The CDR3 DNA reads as TGTGCCAGTAGTAATCCCCAATCTGGAAACACCATATATTTT. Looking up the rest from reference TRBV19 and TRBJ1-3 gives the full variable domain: DGGITQSPKYLFRKEGQNVTLSCEQNLNHDAMYWYRQDPGQGLRLIYYSQIVNDFQKGDIAEGYSVSREKKESFPLTVTSAQKNPTAFYLCASSNPQSGNTIYFGEGSWLTVV.

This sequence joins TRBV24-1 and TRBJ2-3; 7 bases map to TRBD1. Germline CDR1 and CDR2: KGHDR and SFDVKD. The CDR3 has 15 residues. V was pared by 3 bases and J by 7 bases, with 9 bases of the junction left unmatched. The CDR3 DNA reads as TGTGCCACCAGTGATCCCCTGACAGGGCGAAATACGCAGTATTTT. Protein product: CATSDPLTGRNTQYF.

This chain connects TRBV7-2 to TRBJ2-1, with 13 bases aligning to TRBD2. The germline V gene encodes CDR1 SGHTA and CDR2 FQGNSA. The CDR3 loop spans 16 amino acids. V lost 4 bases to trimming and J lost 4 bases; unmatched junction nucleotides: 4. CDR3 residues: CASSSLGLAGYNEQFF. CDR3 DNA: TGTGCCAGCAGCTCGCTGGGACTAGCGGGGTACAATGAGCAGTTCTTC.

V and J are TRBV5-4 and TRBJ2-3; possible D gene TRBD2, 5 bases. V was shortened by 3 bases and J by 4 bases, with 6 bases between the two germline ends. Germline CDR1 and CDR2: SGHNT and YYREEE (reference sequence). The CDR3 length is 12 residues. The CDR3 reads CASSSEADTQYF. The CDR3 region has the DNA TGTGCCAGCAGCTCGGAGGCAGATACGCAGTATTTT.

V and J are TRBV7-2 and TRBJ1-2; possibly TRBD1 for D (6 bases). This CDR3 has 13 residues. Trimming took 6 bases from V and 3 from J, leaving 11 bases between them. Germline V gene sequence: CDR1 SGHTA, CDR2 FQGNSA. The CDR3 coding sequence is TGTGCCAGCAGTACGGACAGCTACTATGGCTACACCTTC. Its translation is CASSTDSYYGYTF.

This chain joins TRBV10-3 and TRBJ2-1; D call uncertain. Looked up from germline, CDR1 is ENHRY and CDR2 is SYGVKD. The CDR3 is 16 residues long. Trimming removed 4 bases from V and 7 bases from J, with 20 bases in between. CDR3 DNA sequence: TGTGCCATCAGTGTAAGTACCCCGGGTCATCAAAATGAGCAGTTCTTC. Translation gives CAISVSTPGHQNEQFF.

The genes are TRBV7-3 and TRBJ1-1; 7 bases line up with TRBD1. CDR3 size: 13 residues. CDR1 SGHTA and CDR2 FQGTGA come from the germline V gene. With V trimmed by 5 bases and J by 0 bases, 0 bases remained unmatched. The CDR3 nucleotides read TGTGCCAGCAGCAGGGGGCTGAACACTGAAGCTTTCTTT. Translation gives CASSRGLNTEAFF.

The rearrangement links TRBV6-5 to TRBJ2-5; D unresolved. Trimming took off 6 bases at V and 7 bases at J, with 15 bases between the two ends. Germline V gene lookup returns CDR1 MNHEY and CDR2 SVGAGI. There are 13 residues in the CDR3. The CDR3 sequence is CASRLMARGTQYF. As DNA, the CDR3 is TGTGCCAGCAGGCTTATGGCACGTGGGACCCAGTACTTC.

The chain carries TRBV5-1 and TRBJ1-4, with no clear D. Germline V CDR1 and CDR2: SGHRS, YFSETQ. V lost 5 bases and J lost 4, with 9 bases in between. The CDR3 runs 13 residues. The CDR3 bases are TGCGCCAGCAGGTTGAGCCGTAATGAAAAACTGTTTTTT. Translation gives CASRLSRNEKLFF. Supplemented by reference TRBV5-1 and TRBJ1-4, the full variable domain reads KAGVTQTPRYLIKTRGQQVTLSCSPISGHRSVSWYQQTPGQGLQFLFEYFSETQRNKGNFPGRFSGRQFSNSRSEMNVSTLELGDSALYLCASRLSRNEKLFFGSGTQLSVL.

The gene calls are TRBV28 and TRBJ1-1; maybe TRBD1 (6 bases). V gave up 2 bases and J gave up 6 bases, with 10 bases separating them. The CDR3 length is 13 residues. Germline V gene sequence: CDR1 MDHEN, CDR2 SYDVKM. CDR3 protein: CASSLMTGAEAFF. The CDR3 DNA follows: TGTGCCAGCAGTTTAATGACAGGAGCTGAAGCTTTCTTT.